This T cell receptor (beta chain) was found in a study of T cells after yellow fever vaccination. Study-wide context: SMART-Seq v4 Ultra Low Input served to prepare low-cell-number fractions. Study results and caveats: Highly abundant clonotypes carried over from the bulk population could end up in FACS-sorted repertoires as contaminants. Post-booster reappearance was seen for most primary-vaccination clones (just under 97% CD4, roughly 86% CD8).

In this sample, this clonotype turned up many times. The antigen is unknown. TCRdb recomputed calls from the 5' RACE reads with MiXCR, one row per CDR3 protein. The sample contains 250,000 to 400,000 distinct CDR3 sequences, around 4.5% of which appear only once. The V gene lost 2 bases and the J gene lost 5 bases, with 9 bases spanning the gap. Germline V gives CDR1 SGHRS, CDR2 YFSETQ. CDR3 size: 13 residues. The chain is built from TRBV5-1 and TRBJ2-3, with D possibly TRBD2 on 5 matching bases. The sequencing here drew on PBMCs, taken 15 days after the yellow fever booster vaccination. This receptor was identified in a man between 18 and 35 years old who received the YFV17D yellow fever vaccine. The CDR3 sequence: CASSLPGEDTQYF. In DNA form, the CDR3 reads TGCGCCAGCAGCTTACCCGGGGAAGATACGCAGTATTTT.